This TCR beta chain was found in a study of CD8+ T cells in alopecia areata. Study summary: At a dose of 5 to 10 mg twice daily, oral tofacitinib was given to treated patients. Broader study findings: Among the top 100, expanded CD8+ clones, as well as scalp clonality, were significantly decreased by tofacitinib. Scalp lesions, especially in alopecia totalis/universalis, had higher clonality than normal scalp.

V was clipped by 4 bases and J by 6 bases, with 9 bases between them. This CDR3 spans 13 amino acids. Germline CDR1 SGHDN, CDR2 FVKESK. Treatment denoted: oral pan-JAK inhibitor, 5-10 mg twice daily. Those with alopecia areata gave lesional scalp punch biopsies and peripheral blood. Concerning this clone: Its antigen is still unknown.

Sequencing used cDNA as its template, made by extracting RNA and reverse transcribing it. The protocol was immunoSEQ multiplex PCR, while the TCRdb copy is restricted to in-frame clones and leaves out a portion. The table includes over 100,000 clones, around 53% detected once. The receptor was isolated from a human donor with alopecia areata. The material was CD8+ T cells sorted from blood, obtained at week 24, from a patient treated with tofacitinib. The chain carries TRBV14 and TRBJ2-2, with D tentatively TRBD1 or TRBD2 (5 bases each). This chain's CDR3 is CASSPGRAGELFF. In DNA, the CDR3 is TGTGCCAGCAGCCCGGGACGGGCCGGGGAGCTGTTTTTT.